A single sample is the source of the 7 T cell receptor beta chains below, sequenced in a study of T cells in women clearing cervical HPV infection (dated by TCRdb to the late 2010s). Library construction relied on the immunoSEQ multiplex PCR assay. Held by TCRdb, this immuneACCESS table contains in-frame sequences only and omits some clones. Under half of the omission traces to an unresolved V gene where checked; the cause of the rest is unknown. The sample's records list 30,000 to 45,000 clones. The ten largest clonotypes hold about 1.7% of the sample. Specimen: blood buffy coat. Source of these receptors: a woman aged 18 to 69 with a cervical HPV16 infection that either progressed to CIN3+ or cleared (not recorded which).

Notes on this clone: The sequence runs out 3 residues before the end of the CDR3; the remainder is reconstructed from the germline J gene. The V call is TRBV28, the J call TRBJ1-5, with 8 bases aligning to TRBD1. With V trimmed by 6 bases and J by 9 bases, 10 bases remained unmatched. Germline V gene data show CDR1 as MDHEN and CDR2 as SYDVKM. The CDR3 loop spans 14 amino acids. The CDR3: CASRSDRVLWPQHF. The part of the CDR3 DNA that was read is TGTGCCAGCAGATCGGACAGGGTTTTGTGGCCC.

Here the CDR3 reads CASSLGRTANYGYTF. CDR3 bases read: TGTGCCAGCAGCTTAGGGAGGACAGCTAACTATGGC. This chain uses TRBV7-8 with TRBJ1-2, with a possible D match to TRBD1 (6 bases). The sequenced fragment ends 3 residues before the CDR3 boundary, so the rest is inferred from the germline J gene. This CDR3 region has 15 residues. The germline V and J ends were trimmed by 1 base and 0 bases, with 9 bases remaining between them. Per the germline V gene, CDR1 is SGHVS and CDR2 is FQNEAQ.

For this clone: With the read ending 3 residues before the CDR3 end, the germline J gene is used to fill in that end. This chain links TRBV7-2 with TRBJ1-1; a possible D gene is TRBD1 (6 bases). The length of the CDR3 is 17 residues. Germline V lookup: CDR1 SGHTA, CDR2 FQGNSA. CDR3 in amino acids: CASSLATSGGASALAFF. CDR3 bases read: TGTGCCAGCAGCTTAGCGACTAGCGGGGGGGCCTCTGCCCTA.

As to this clone: The read ends 3 residues before the CDR3 terminus; that terminus is restored from the germline J gene. This sequence joins TRBV19 and TRBJ2-7, with 7 positions matching TRBD1. Losses at the gene ends were 7 bases for V and 6 bases for J; bases not matched to a gene: 6. Germline V gene sequence: CDR1 LNHDA, CDR2 SQIVND (reference sequence). The CDR3 runs 12 residues. The DNA read from the CDR3 is TGTGCCAGTAAAGAGGGGGCCGGCGAG. As protein: CASKEGAGE. The whole CDR3 protein is CASKEGAGEQYF.

As for this clone: At one end, the junction sequence differs from germline, possibly due to a read error. The missing CDR3 end, 3 residues past where the read stops, is filled in from the germline J gene. The chain carries TRBV4-2 and TRBJ1-1; D may be TRBD1 (5 bases). Germline CDR1 LGHNA, CDR2 YNFKEQ. This CDR3 has 14 amino acids. The sequenced CDR3 bases are TGCGCCAGCAGCCAAGAATGGGAACAGGCCGAA. This codes for CASSQEWEQAE. The entire CDR3 protein reads CASSQEWEQAEAFF.

Of note for this clone: The read is 3 residues too short to cover the CDR3 end, so that end is filled in from the germline J gene. The chain has TRBV19 and TRBJ2-7, with D possibly TRBD1 on 6 matching bases. The CDR3 is 14 amino acids. V was shortened by 3 bases and J by 3 bases, with 12 bases between the two germline ends. Germline-derived CDR1 and CDR2 are LNHDA and SQIVND (reference sequence). Partial CDR3 DNA: TGTGCCAGTAGTATCTTACCAGGGGTCTACGAG. Amino acids: CASSILPGVYE. The CDR3 in full is CASSILPGVYEQYF.

With regard to this clone: Its ends do not fully match the called genes, so a read error is possible. The sequence runs out 3 residues before the end of the CDR3; the remainder is reconstructed from the germline J gene. Other DNA sequences within the sample encode an identical CDR3. The gene calls are TRBV19 and TRBJ1-3, with D perhaps TRBD1 (5 bases). The CDR3 runs to 15 residues. The germline gives CDR1 LNHDA, CDR2 SQIVND (reference sequence). The CDR3 DNA, read in part, is TGTGCCAGTAGTCCCGCAGGGTTCGCTGGAAACACT. The encoded protein is CASSPAGFAGNT. The whole CDR3 region reads CASSPAGFAGNTIYF.